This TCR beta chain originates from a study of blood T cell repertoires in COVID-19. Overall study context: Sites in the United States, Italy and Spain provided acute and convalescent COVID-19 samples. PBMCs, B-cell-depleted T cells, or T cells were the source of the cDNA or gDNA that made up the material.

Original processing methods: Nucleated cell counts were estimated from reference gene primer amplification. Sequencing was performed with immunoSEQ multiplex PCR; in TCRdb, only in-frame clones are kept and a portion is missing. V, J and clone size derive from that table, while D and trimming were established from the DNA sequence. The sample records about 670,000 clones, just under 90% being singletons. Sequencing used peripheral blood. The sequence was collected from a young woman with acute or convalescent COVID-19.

As DNA, the CDR3 is TGTGCCAGCAGTTTGGAGGCGCAAACTGAAGCTTTCTTT. Translation gives CASSLEAQTEAFF. V and J are TRBV27 and TRBJ1-1, with D uncertain. The germline gives CDR1 MNHEY, CDR2 SMNVEV (reference sequence). The CDR3 runs to 13 residues. V gave up 3 bases and J gave up 5 bases, with 10 bases separating them.